The clone carrying this TCR beta chain was found once. Its antigen is not known. The CDR3 is 15 residues long. The germline CDR1 and CDR2 sequences are SGHTA and FQGTGA. Trimming removed 1 base at V and 0 bases at J, with 6 bases between. Only in-frame clones appear in the TCRdb table, and some are missing; sequencing was by immunoSEQ multiplex PCR. Of 90,000 to 150,000 clones listed, roughly 90% are singletons. The data derive from a study of T cell responses to AZD1222 COVID-19 vaccine. Points from the study as a whole: At 160-218 and 743-854, vaccine-associated CD4 TCRs were dominant, and they spanned spike. No repertoire was sampled before or during the peak T cell response, only after it. Just six people given AZD1222 tested seropositive at baseline.

This TCR was recovered from an adult in good health. The chain couples TRBV7-3 to TRBJ2-2; no reliable D call. Sequencing used peripheral blood, obtained on day 0 of AZD1222 vaccination. The CDR3 DNA follows: TGTGCCAGCAGCTTAATGGACGCGAACACCGGGGAGCTGTTTTTT. Its translation is CASSLMDANTGELFF.